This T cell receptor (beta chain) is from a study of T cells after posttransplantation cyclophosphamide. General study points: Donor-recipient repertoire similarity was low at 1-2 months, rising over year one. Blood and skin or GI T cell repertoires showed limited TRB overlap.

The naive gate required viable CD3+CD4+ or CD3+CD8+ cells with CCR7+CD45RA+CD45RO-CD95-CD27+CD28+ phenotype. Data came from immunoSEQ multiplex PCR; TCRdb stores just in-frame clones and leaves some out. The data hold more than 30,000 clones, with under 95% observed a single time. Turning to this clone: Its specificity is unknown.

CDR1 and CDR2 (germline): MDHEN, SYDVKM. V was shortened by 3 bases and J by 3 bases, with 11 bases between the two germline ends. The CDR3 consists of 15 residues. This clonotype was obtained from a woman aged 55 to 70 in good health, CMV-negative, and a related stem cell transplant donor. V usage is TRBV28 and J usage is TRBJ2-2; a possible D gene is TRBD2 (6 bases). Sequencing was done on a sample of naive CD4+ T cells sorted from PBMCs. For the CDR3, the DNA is TGTGCCAGCAGTTTTGGAGGGATCGACACCGGGGAGCTGTTTTTT. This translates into CASSFGGIDTGELFF.